The TCR beta chain under discussion was sequenced for a study of T cell responses to AZD1222 COVID-19 vaccine. Study-wide points: Spike-wide vaccine-associated CD4 TCRs dominated at 160-218 and 743-854. Donor demographics were predominantly white British with a female majority; clonal diversity may be underestimated.

On this clone itself: The antigen is not known.

The V gene's germline CDR1 is SGHRS and CDR2 YFSETQ. Germline trimming cut 1 base from V and 10 bases from J; bases unmatched to any gene: 10. The CDR3 has 16 amino acids. The repertoire was sequenced with immunoSEQ multiplex PCR; TCRdb's copy has only in-frame clones and lacks some. The sample records some 120,000 clones, approximately 89% being singletons. This TCR derives from an adult who received the AZD1222 COVID-19 vaccine. J is TRBJ1-6 and V is TRBV5-1, with 8 bases aligning to TRBD1. Source: peripheral blood, taken 28 days after the second AZD1222 dose. The CDR3 loop is CASSLQGQGGGSPLHF. The CDR3 DNA reads TGCGCCAGCAGCTTGCAAGGACAGGGCGGAGGGTCACCCCTCCACTTT.